One and the same sample provided the 8 T cell receptor beta chains below, sequenced in a study of beta chain features in type 1 diabetes. Study-wide findings and caveats: TCRB CDR3s were moderately but significantly shorter in Type 1 diabetes patients in all four CD4+ subsets.

The antigens of these receptors remain unknown. Isolated RNA was reverse transcribed in full, so expressed TCRB transcripts were sequenced. Sequenced by immunoSEQ multiplex PCR; TCRdb stores in-frame clones only, minus some. The sample has some 190,000 clones; about 7.9% are singletons. The sequencing sample was made of central memory CD4+ T cells from blood. These receptors were taken from a man aged 18 to 35 with type 1 diabetes.

The rearrangement links TRBV11-2 to TRBJ2-5; TRBD1 matches at 8 bases. V trimming: 5 bases; J trimming: 4 bases; junction bases outside the gene matches: 12. There are 16 residues in the CDR3. Looked up from germline, CDR1 is SGHAT and CDR2 is FQNNGV. CDR3 sequence (DNA): TGTGCCAGCAGCCGTACCACCGGGACAGGAGGAGAGACCCAGTACTTC. It codes for CASSRTTGTGGETQYF.

This clone was found once. This rearrangement joins TRBV6-5 to TRBJ2-7, with 10 bases matching TRBD1. The CDR3 contains 13 residues. The V gene's germline CDR1 is MNHEY and CDR2 SVGAGI. The V segment lost 10 bases and the J segment 2 bases; nucleotides outside the gene matches: 5. CDR3 sequence (DNA): TGTGCCACCCGCGACAGGGGGCCCTACGAGCAGTACTTC. Residues: CATRDRGPYEQYF.

This rearrangement joins TRBV6-6 to TRBJ2-7; 9 nucleotides match TRBD1. Germline CDR1 is MNHNY and CDR2 is SVGAGI (reference sequence). V lost 10 bases and J lost 6; bases outside the gene matches: 13. This CDR3 region has 14 residues. In DNA form, the CDR3 reads TGTGCCATCAGACCGGGACAGGGATTATCCGAGCAGTACTTC. It codes for CAIRPGQGLSEQYF.

This clone was recorded a few times. This chain connects TRBV5-6 to TRBJ1-2, with 7 nucleotides matching TRBD1. Germline lookup yields CDR1 SGHDT and CDR2 YYEEEE. The CDR3 sequence is 12 residues long. With V trimmed by 3 bases and J by 7 bases, 3 bases remained unmatched. This chain's CDR3 is CASSSGGSGYTF. CDR3 DNA: TGTGCCAGCAGCTCAGGGGGGTCTGGCTACACCTTC. Using reference TRBV5-6 and TRBJ1-2 for the parts outside the CDR3, the full variable domain is DAGVTQSPTHLIKTRGQQVTLRCSPKSGHDTVSWYQQALGQGPQFIFQYYEEEERQRGNFPDRFSGHQFPNYSSELNVNALLLGDSALYLCASSSGGSGYTFGSGTRLTVV.

This clone was found a few times. A read error may produce the germline difference seen at one junction end. This chain joins TRBV5-4 and TRBJ2-5; 11 nucleotides agree with TRBD1. Germline V gene sequence: CDR1 SGHNT, CDR2 YYREEE (reference sequence). This CDR3 comprises 15 residues. The DNA for the CDR3 is TGTGCCAGCAGTTTGGGGACAGGGGGGGGCAAGACCCAGTACTTC. It translates to CASSLGTGGGKTQYF.

The chain employs TRBV7-2 and TRBJ1-4; 8 nucleotides agree with TRBD1. CDR1 and CDR2 (germline): SGHTA, FQGNSA. J lost 8 bases, V lost 2 bases, and 4 bases had no gene match. The CDR3 contains 14 residues. For the CDR3, the DNA is TGTGCCAGCAGCTTAACACAGGGGGGCGAAAAACTGTTTTTT. Translation gives CASSLTQGGEKLFF.

This clone was seen a few times. The V gene is TRBV25-1, the J gene TRBJ2-3, with 7 bases lining up with TRBD1. The CDR3 has 14 amino acids. Germline lookup yields CDR1 MGHDK and CDR2 SYGVNS. V was clipped by 7 bases and J by 4 bases; unmatched bases: 8. The CDR3 sequence: CASTPGGFADTQYF. The CDR3 DNA reads TGTGCCAGCACTCCAGGGGGATTCGCAGATACGCAGTATTTT.

This clone appeared a few times. This chain's CDR3 is CASSSQGQGAETQYF. The CDR3 DNA reads as TGTGCCAGCAGCTCACAAGGACAGGGCGCGGAGACCCAGTACTTC. The chain has TRBV7-6 and TRBJ2-5; 8 bases are a match to TRBD1. Germline V CDR1 and CDR2: SGHVS, FNYEAQ. V gave up 4 bases and J gave up 5 bases; unmatched junction bases: 9. The CDR3 spans 15 residues.